The 21 T cell receptor beta chains presented below share a single source sample, sequenced in a study of blood T cells in healthy people across ages. The authors ran a second PCR of about 7 to 12 cycles using a sample-barcoded 5' primer and a J-beta primer mix. From the 5' RACE reads, TCRdb called clonotypes with MiXCR, one entry per CDR3 protein. The table shows 700,000 to 900,000 distinct CDR3 sequences, with around a quarter occurring only once. These same data were also listed under a study on T cells of mothers and their children.

The sequencing input was blood. These receptor sequences come from a boy aged 10-17 years in good health.

The chain carries TRBV28 and TRBJ2-5, with D possibly being TRBD1 (6 bases). The J call may be in error: the DNA end matches TRBJ2-7 better. The CDR3 length is 15 residues. The germline V gene encodes CDR1 MDHEN and CDR2 SYDVKM. The CDR3 DNA is TGTGCCAGCAGTTTACTGGTTGTCAGGGGCCACGAGCAGTACTTC. This translates into CASSLLVVRGHEQYF.

The V gene is TRBV30, the J gene TRBJ2-7, with D perhaps TRBD1 (6 bases). Per the germline V gene, CDR1 is GTSNPN and CDR2 is SVGIG (reference sequence). The V gene lost 7 bases and the J gene lost 1 base, with 8 bases spanning the gap. The CDR3 runs to 11 residues. The CDR3 nucleotides are TGTGCCTTAGGACAGTCCTACGAGCAGTACTTC. It specifies CALGQSYEQYF.

This clonotype was picked up a small number of times. Written as DNA, the CDR3 is TGTGCCACCAGTGCCACCGTCGGACAGGGAGGGAGCACAGATACGCAGTATTTT. Translated, it gives CATSATVGQGGSTDTQYF. V gene TRBV24-1 combines with J gene TRBJ2-3; D is possibly TRBD1 (8 bases). Trimming shortened V by 5 bases and J by 0 bases, and 20 bases separated the two germline ends. The CDR3 is made up of 18 amino acids. Germline V gene data show CDR1 as KGHDR and CDR2 as SFDVKD.

The genes are TRBV28 and TRBJ2-5, with 7 bases that match TRBD1. In germline, CDR1 is MDHEN, CDR2 SYDVKM. The CDR3 is 14 amino acids. The V and J ends lost 6 bases and 1 base, in that order; junction bases with no gene match: 5. CDR3 in amino acids: CASRQTGLQETQYF. Here the CDR3 DNA reads TGTGCCAGCAGGCAGACAGGGCTCCAAGAGACCCAGTACTTC.

The rearrangement uses TRBV20-1 and TRBJ1-2; D gene uncertain. The germline CDR1 and CDR2 sequences are DFQATT and SNEGSKA (reference sequence). V lost 6 bases and J lost 5, with 13 bases in between. The CDR3 consists of 12 residues. CDR3 in amino acids: CSAINPGYGYTF. DNA of the CDR3: TGCAGTGCCATCAACCCGGGATATGGCTACACCTTC.

This clonotype showed up just a few times. V and J are TRBV7-9 and TRBJ1-1, with a tentative D call TRBD1 (5 bases). CDR1 and CDR2 (germline): SEHNR, FQNEAQ (reference sequence). Trimming shortened V by 5 bases and J by 2 bases, and 12 bases separated the two germline ends. This CDR3 comprises 14 residues. The CDR3 coding sequence is TGTGCCAGCAGCCCCCCGAGGGGCAACACTGAAGCTTTCTTT. This sequence encodes CASSPPRGNTEAFF.

The sample holds a few counts of this clonotype. The rearrangement links TRBV6-5 to TRBJ2-2, with D possibly being TRBD1 (5 bases). This CDR3 region has 14 residues. V was cut by 7 bases and J by 2 bases, with 11 bases left in between. Germline V lookup: CDR1 MNHEY, CDR2 SVGAGI. The CDR3 loop is CASKMTVNTGELFF. CDR3 nucleotide sequence: TGTGCCAGCAAAATGACAGTAAACACCGGGGAGCTGTTTTTT.

J is TRBJ2-1 and V is TRBV7-9; D is ambiguous. TRBJ2-5 matches the DNA end more closely, so the J call is doubtful. The CDR3 loop spans 15 amino acids. In germline, CDR1 is SEHNR, CDR2 FQNEAQ (reference sequence). The CDR3 DNA reads TGTGCCAGCAGCTTGGGCAGACGCGCGCAAGAGACCCAGTACTTC. It is translated as CASSLGRRAQETQYF.

The chain carries TRBV5-5 and TRBJ2-5, with D perhaps being TRBD1 or TRBD2 (6 bases each). V was clipped by 4 bases and J by 4 bases, with 17 bases between them. CDR1 is SGHKS, CDR2 YYEKEE, per germline (reference sequence). The CDR3 spans 15 residues. The CDR3 reads CASSLTRGRGETQYF. CDR3 sequence (DNA): TGTGCCAGCAGCCTGACGCGGGGCAGGGGAGAGACCCAGTACTTC.

The rearrangement uses TRBV19 and TRBJ2-1, with 9 bases lining up with TRBD2. The junction had 6 bases not matched to a gene; V was cut back by 3 bases and J by 9 bases. The germline CDR1 and CDR2 sequences are LNHDA and SQIVND (reference sequence). This CDR3 is 14 amino acids long. CDR3 sequence reads: CASSIQREVSEQFF. CDR3 in DNA: TGTGCCAGTAGTATCCAGCGGGAGGTTTCTGAGCAGTTCTTC.

CDR3 residues: CATGGAVNGNTIYF. CDR3 nucleotides: TGTGCCACCGGAGGGGCGGTAAATGGAAACACCATATATTTT. The rearrangement links TRBV7-2 to TRBJ1-3; the D gene is possibly TRBD1 (5 bases). V lost 10 bases, J lost 3 bases, and 16 bases lay in between. In germline, CDR1 is SGHTA, CDR2 FQGNSA. This CDR3 comprises 14 residues.

This chain uses TRBV9 with TRBJ2-5; 7 bases line up with TRBD1. CDR3 size: 15 residues. Germline V gene data show CDR1 as SGDLS and CDR2 as YYNGEE. Unmatched junction bases numbered 7, after V lost 1 base and J lost 4 bases. The CDR3 is CASSVNQGGVETQYF. The CDR3 coding sequence is TGTGCCAGCAGCGTAAATCAAGGGGGCGTAGAGACCCAGTACTTC.

This clonotype was recorded a few times. The chain links TRBV20-1 to TRBJ2-7, with D perhaps assigned TRBD1 or TRBD2 (5 bases each). Trimming removed 7 bases at V and 5 bases at J, with 18 bases between. The CDR3 runs 13 residues. Germline V gene data show CDR1 as DFQATT and CDR2 as SNEGSKA (reference sequence). The CDR3 region has the DNA TGCAGTGTTGGGACCAGGAGAGGCGACGAGCAGTACTTC. The encoded protein is CSVGTRRGDEQYF.

This clonotype was seen a handful of times. V gene TRBV6-1 combines with J gene TRBJ2-3, with D hard to call. Germline loops: CDR1 MNHNS, CDR2 SASEGT. Trimming left V 0 bases short and J 5 bases short, with 3 bases between. The CDR3 has 12 amino acids. The CDR3 reads CASSEAKDTQYF. The CDR3 coding sequence is TGTGCCAGCAGTGAAGCTAAAGATACGCAGTATTTT.

Ten or more counts support this clonotype. Relative to the germline gene, one junction end is altered; a read error may explain this. The chain carries TRBV7-2 and TRBJ1-3; no reliable D call. The CDR3 length is 12 residues. In germline, CDR1 is SGHTA, CDR2 FQGNSA. CDR3: CASSLVGNTIYF. DNA for the CDR3: TGTGCCAGCAGTTTAGTTGGAAACACCATATATTTT.

The chain is built from TRBV12-3 or TRBV12-4 and TRBJ2-2; D is unclear. CDR3 size: 14 residues. Trimming pared 5 bases from V and 1 base from J, leaving 8 bases between. This CDR3 reads CASSLAQNTGELFF. The DNA of the CDR3 is TGTGCCAGCAGTCTGGCCCAGAACACCGGGGAGCTGTTTTTT.

The chain employs TRBV12-3 or TRBV12-4 and TRBJ2-7; 7 bases map to TRBD1. The CDR3 loop spans 14 amino acids. The junction had 6 bases not matched to a gene; V was cut back by 5 bases and J by 2 bases. The CDR3, as DNA: TGTGCCAGCAGTCCGACAGGGTTCGCCTACGAGCAGTACTTC. Translated, it gives CASSPTGFAYEQYF.

The CDR3 nucleotides read TGTGCCAGCCGACAGGGAAAGGGGACACCCCTCCACTTT. Residues: CASRQGKGTPLHF. The rearrangement uses TRBV6-1 and TRBJ1-6; TRBD1 aligns across 7 bases. Per the germline V gene, CDR1 is MNHNS and CDR2 is SASEGT. Trimming took 8 bases from V and 11 from J; bases not matched to a gene: 9. The CDR3 contains 13 residues.

This chain uses TRBV4-2 with TRBJ2-1; no definite D call. From germline, CDR1 is LGHNA and CDR2 YNFKEQ. V was trimmed by 3 bases and J by 9 bases, leaving 15 bases between them. The CDR3 is 14 residues long. As DNA, the CDR3 is TGTGCCAGCAGCCACTATTCGAGGACGGGTGAGCAGTTCTTC. This codes for CASSHYSRTGEQFF.

Here the CDR3 reads CASQDRAHEQYF. CDR3 DNA sequence: TGTGCCAGCCAGGACAGGGCCCACGAGCAGTACTTC. V is TRBV6-6 and J is TRBJ2-7, with TRBD1 matching over 8 bases. V shed 8 bases, J shed 5 bases, and the junction held 5 bases outside the gene matches. The CDR3 is 12 residues long. Germline-derived CDR1 and CDR2 are MNHNY and SVGAGI (reference sequence).

The gene calls are TRBV3-1 and TRBJ2-5; maybe TRBD2 (6 bases). Per the germline V gene, CDR1 is LGHDT and CDR2 is YNNKEL (reference sequence). Trimming took 0 bases from V and 4 from J, leaving 18 bases between them. This CDR3 comprises 17 residues. The CDR3 here is CASSQDRASGLRETQYF. For the CDR3, the DNA is TGTGCCAGCAGCCAAGATCGCGCCAGCGGGCTACGAGAGACCCAGTACTTC.